This T cell receptor (beta chain) was observed in a study of cytomegalovirus exposure and HLA in healthy donors. Points from the study as a whole: The Asian-associated ancestry cluster reportedly had fewer N-insertions than the roughly 670-donor mean in a later analysis.

This CDR3 has 16 amino acids. Germline CDR1 SGHRS, CDR2 YFSETQ. The V segment lost 1 base and the J segment 2 bases; nucleotides outside the gene matches: 6. Researchers ran the PCR with 60 Vbeta and 13 Jbeta primers. The table came from immunoSEQ multiplex PCR; TCRdb's copy has only in-frame clones and leaves some out. The sample lists around 130,000 clones; about three quarters were seen once. This clone showed up just once. The antigen is undetermined. The clonotype comes from a man aged 35-49 years in good health and CMV-seropositive. The J gene is TRBJ1-1, the V gene TRBV5-1; 9 positions agree with TRBD1. Sequencing was carried out using PBMCs. The CDR3 region is CASSLSSTGGNTEAFF. Here the CDR3 DNA reads TGCGCCAGCAGCTTGTCCTCGACAGGGGGAAACACTGAAGCTTTCTTT.